This entry lists 22 T cell receptor beta chains sequenced from one sample in a study of T cell responses to AZD1222 COVID-19 vaccine. Generated by immunoSEQ multiplex PCR, the TCRdb table keeps only in-frame clones and is missing some. The table lists roughly 100,000 clones, around 87% of them singletons. The sequencing here drew on peripheral blood, taken 28 days after the second AZD1222 dose. All receptors derive from an adult who received the AZD1222 COVID-19 vaccine.

The rearrangement links TRBV27 to TRBJ2-7; 7 bases agree with TRBD1. After removal of 6 bases from V and 5 bases from J, the junction contained 13 bases not matched to a gene. The CDR3 covers 15 residues. Germline V gene sequence: CDR1 MNHEY, CDR2 SMNVEV (reference sequence). The CDR3 DNA follows: TGTGCCAGCAGACTTCTAGGGGGCTTAATTCACGAGCAGTACTTC. The encoded protein is CASRLLGGLIHEQYF.

V gene TRBV5-8 combines with J gene TRBJ1-2, with 7 bases aligning to TRBD1. Germline CDR1 is SGHTS and CDR2 is YDEGEE. The CDR3 totals 14 residues. With 4 bases clipped from V and 4 bases from J, the junction kept 7 bases outside the gene matches. CDR3 nucleotides: TGTGCCAGCAGCCGCCAGGGGGGAATCTATGGCTACACCTTC. This codes for CASSRQGGIYGYTF.

This chain uses TRBV5-1 with TRBJ2-1; 9 positions agree with TRBD1. V shed 4 bases and J 5 bases; nucleotides not matched to a gene: 13. The V gene's germline CDR1 is SGHRS and CDR2 YFSETQ. This CDR3 has 17 residues. The CDR3 DNA follows: TGCGCCAGCAGCCAATGGGGACAGGGTTCCTTTCACAATGAGCAGTTCTTC. This encodes CASSQWGQGSFHNEQFF.

The V and J genes are TRBV2 and TRBJ2-1; D perhaps matches TRBD1 (5 bases). This CDR3 has 15 amino acids. V dropped 1 base and J dropped 3 bases, with 10 bases sitting between them. Germline V gene data show CDR1 as SNHLY and CDR2 as FYNNEI. The DNA for the CDR3 is TGTGCCAGCAGTGAAGAGAGACAGTACTACAATGAGCAGTTCTTC. The encoded protein is CASSEERQYYNEQFF.

The chain employs TRBV5-6 and TRBJ1-2; D call uncertain. V dropped 4 bases and J dropped 5 bases, with 15 bases sitting between them. CDR3 size: 14 residues. Germline CDR1 reads SGHDT; CDR2 reads YYEEEE. CDR3 DNA: TGTGCCAGCAGCCTTTCACAGCCCCTTTATGGCTACACCTTC. Translated, it gives CASSLSQPLYGYTF.

This chain links TRBV9 with TRBJ1-6; possibly TRBD1 for D (6 bases). The V end lost 5 bases, the J end lost 8 bases, and 17 bases lay between the germline ends. The CDR3 loop spans 15 amino acids. Germline lookup yields CDR1 SGDLS and CDR2 YYNGEE. CDR3 amino acids: CASSHFSGADSPLHF. For the CDR3, the DNA is TGTGCCAGCAGTCACTTCTCGGGGGCCGATTCACCCCTCCACTTT.

The chain uses TRBV27 and TRBJ2-7; 7 bases match TRBD2. With 6 bases clipped from V and 0 bases from J, the junction kept 5 bases outside the gene matches. The length of the CDR3 is 14 residues. CDR1 MNHEY and CDR2 SMNVEV come from the germline V gene (reference sequence). CDR3 sequence reads: CASRHPGGSYEQYF. The DNA of the CDR3 is TGTGCCAGCAGACACCCGGGGGGCTCCTACGAGCAGTACTTC.

The J gene is TRBJ2-1, the V gene TRBV7-3; D is uncertain. CDR1 SGHTA and CDR2 FQGTGA come from the germline V gene. The CDR3 runs to 13 residues. Trimming cost V 3 bases and J 7 bases, with 10 bases left between them. CDR3 amino acids: CASSFSTWNEQFF. Here the CDR3 DNA reads TGTGCCAGCAGCTTTAGCACCTGGAATGAGCAGTTCTTC. Full variable domain (missing parts from reference TRBV7-3 and TRBJ2-1): GAGVSQTPSNKVTEKGKYVELRCDPISGHTALYWYRQSLGQGPEFLIYFQGTGAADDSGLPNDRFFAVRPEGSVSTLKIQRTERGDSAVYLCASSFSTWNEQFFGPGTRLTVL.

A note on this clone: Germline is not matched at one junction end, which may reflect a read error. The rearrangement uses TRBV2 and TRBJ1-1; D might be TRBD1 (5 bases). The CDR3 sequence is 13 residues long. In germline, CDR1 is SNHLY, CDR2 FYNNEI. This CDR3 reads CASSEGVGTEAFF. The CDR3 DNA sequence: TGTGCCAGCAGCGAAGGGGTTGGCACTGAAGCTTTCTTT.

The V call is TRBV5-1, the J call TRBJ1-1; weak D call: TRBD1 (5 bases). The CDR3 contains 13 residues. The ends were cut back, 2 bases at V and 5 bases at J, with 10 bases in the middle. The germline gives CDR1 SGHRS, CDR2 YFSETQ. The chain's CDR3 is CASSFSGQTEAFF. Here the CDR3 DNA reads TGCGCCAGCAGCTTCTCAGGGCAAACTGAAGCTTTCTTT.

The genes are TRBV3-1 (or the pseudogene TRBV3-2) and TRBJ2-7; 9 bases align to TRBD2. The CDR3 covers 16 residues. The junction had 6 bases not matched to a gene; V was cut back by 0 bases and J by 3 bases. Germline loops: CDR1 LGHDT, CDR2 YNNKEL (reference sequence). The CDR3 sequence: CASSQEEREVFYEQYF. In DNA form, the CDR3 reads TGTGCCAGCAGCCAAGAAGAGCGGGAGGTGTTCTACGAGCAGTACTTC.

V and J are TRBV4-3 and TRBJ2-1; 16 bases line up with TRBD2. Germline trimming cut 4 bases from V and 3 bases from J; bases unmatched to any gene: 6. This CDR3 comprises 18 residues. The V gene's germline CDR1 is LGHNA and CDR2 YSLEER. The CDR3 bases are TGCGCCAGCAGCCTGGGACTAGCGGGAGGGCCAGACTACAATGAGCAGTTCTTC. Amino acid sequence: CASSLGLAGGPDYNEQFF.

DNA for the CDR3: TGTGCCAGCAGCTTGGGGGGCAGGGGAGGTGAAGCTTTCTTT. This gives the protein CASSLGGRGGEAFF. The rearrangement joins TRBV5-6 to TRBJ1-1; possibly TRBD1 for D (6 bases). Deletions cut 0 bases from V and 7 bases from J, with 13 bases between. The CDR3 consists of 14 residues. Germline loops: CDR1 SGHDT, CDR2 YYEEEE.

This rearrangement joins TRBV4-1 to TRBJ2-5, with a tentative D call TRBD2 (5 bases). The germline gives CDR1 MGHRA, CDR2 YSYEKL. The CDR3 spans 16 residues. Deletions cut 3 bases from V and 4 bases from J, with 18 bases between. CDR3 nucleotides: TGCGCCAGCAGCCACGGGGAACGAGCCCGCACAGAGACCCAGTACTTC. Translated, it gives CASSHGERARTETQYF.

The V call is TRBV7-3, the J call TRBJ2-3; 8 bases are a match to TRBD1. J lost 1 base, V lost 0 bases, and 3 bases had no gene match. CDR1 and CDR2 (germline): SGHTA, FQGTGA. The CDR3 runs to 16 residues. The CDR3 sequence is CASSLTGDRRTDTQYF. The CDR3 DNA reads TGTGCCAGCAGCTTAACGGGGGACAGGCGCACAGATACGCAGTATTTT. Full variable domain (missing parts from reference TRBV7-3 and TRBJ2-3): GAGVSQTPSNKVTEKGKYVELRCDPISGHTALYWYRQSLGQGPEFLIYFQGTGAADDSGLPNDRFFAVRPEGSVSTLKIQRTERGDSAVYLCASSLTGDRRTDTQYFGPGTRLTVL.

The genes are TRBV9 and TRBJ1-1; D remains unclear. Trimming removed 1 base from V and 8 bases from J, with 12 bases in between. This CDR3 is 13 amino acids long. Germline CDR1 SGDLS, CDR2 YYNGEE. The DNA of the CDR3 is TGTGCCAGCAGCGTAACCCCGGGCCTCGAAGCTTTCTTT. This sequence encodes CASSVTPGLEAFF.

The rearrangement uses TRBV28 and TRBJ1-6; tentative D call: TRBD1 (5 bases). V lost 3 bases, J lost 10 bases, and 13 bases lay in between. CDR3 length: 14 amino acids. CDR1 is MDHEN, CDR2 SYDVKM, per germline. Written as DNA, the CDR3 is TGTGCCAGCAGTTTGGGGGAGGTATACTCACCCCTCCACTTT. Encoded protein: CASSLGEVYSPLHF.

This chain joins TRBV28 and TRBJ2-3; D gene unclear. Germline V gene sequence: CDR1 MDHEN, CDR2 SYDVKM. The CDR3 is made up of 14 amino acids. V shed 1 base and J shed 3 bases, with 8 bases lying between them. For the CDR3, the DNA is TGTGCCAGCAGTTTATCTCAGTGGACAGATACGCAGTATTTT. Amino acids: CASSLSQWTDTQYF.

The chain joins TRBV5-1 to TRBJ2-1, with D possibly called TRBD1 or TRBD2 (6 bases each). Looked up from germline, CDR1 is SGHRS and CDR2 is YFSETQ. This CDR3 contains 15 residues. The V gene lost 0 bases and the J gene lost 6 bases, with 13 bases spanning the gap. The CDR3 here is CASSLGWGASNEQFF. CDR3 DNA: TGCGCCAGCAGCTTGGGATGGGGGGCGTCCAATGAGCAGTTCTTC. The whole variable domain, remainder taken from reference TRBV5-1 and TRBJ2-1, is KAGVTQTPRYLIKTRGQQVTLSCSPISGHRSVSWYQQTPGQGLQFLFEYFSETQRNKGNFPGRFSGRQFSNSRSEMNVSTLELGDSALYLCASSLGWGASNEQFFGPGTRLTVL.

The genes are TRBV27 and TRBJ2-7; D gene uncertain. The CDR3 spans 16 residues. V lost 7 bases to trimming and J lost 4 bases, with 23 bases between them. Looked up from germline, CDR1 is MNHEY and CDR2 is SMNVEV (reference sequence). Here the CDR3 reads CASTPRPSRSFYEQYF. The CDR3 region has the DNA TGTGCCAGCACCCCGAGGCCGTCTCGGAGCTTTTACGAGCAGTACTTC.

V and J are TRBV24-1 and TRBJ2-7; TRBD1 agrees at 8 bases. CDR1 KGHDR and CDR2 SFDVKD come from the germline V gene. J gave up 9 bases and V 4 bases, and 4 bases lay outside the gene matches. The CDR3 is made up of 12 amino acids. The CDR3 sequence: CATSDPGQGQYF. CDR3 DNA: TGTGCCACCAGTGACCCTGGACAGGGGCAGTACTTC.

The V and J genes are TRBV21-1 and TRBJ2-6. TRBV21-1 is noted as a pseudogene. The CDR3 has 19 residues. CDR3 sequence reads: CASSKGKGKECSGANVLTF. Written as DNA, the CDR3 is TGTGCCAGCAGCAAAGGAAAGGGAAAAGAGTGTTCTGGGGCCAACGTCCTGACTTTC.